The source of this T cell receptor (beta chain) is a study of blood T cell repertoires in COVID-19. Seattle researchers signed up patients amid active infection and tracked them longitudinally. Assay used: immunoSEQ multiplex PCR; TCRdb lists only in-frame clones, some missing. The table has about 140,000 clones, about 85% seen once; the top ten hold around 2.3%. This receptor was identified in a human donor with COVID-19, enrolled during active disease. The donor label of this sample is uncertain. The sequenced sample was peripheral blood.

The CDR3 coding sequence is TGTGCCAGCATCAGCGCCCCTTATGGCTACACCTTC. It translates to CASISAPYGYTF. The chain recombines TRBV6-5 with TRBJ1-2; D uncertain. The CDR3 contains 12 residues. V was shortened by 7 bases and J by 5 bases, with 11 bases between the two germline ends. Germline V gene data show CDR1 as MNHEY and CDR2 as SVGAGI.